Below, 15 T cell receptor beta chains from the same sample are listed, as sequenced in a study of blood T cell repertoires in COVID-19. Produced via immunoSEQ multiplex PCR; TCRdb's table is partial and in-frame only. The table records 100,000 to 150,000 clones, 70% to 90% of them present only once. The sequencing input was peripheral blood. All receptors derive from a human donor in a cohort sampled during active COVID-19.

V gene TRBV19 combines with J gene TRBJ1-2; D not resolved. The CDR3 length is 12 residues. Per the germline V gene, CDR1 is LNHDA and CDR2 is SQIVND (reference sequence). V was shortened by 5 bases and J by 6 bases, with 10 bases between the two germline ends. The CDR3 reads CASSLQDHGYTF. The CDR3 bases are TGTGCCAGTAGTCTTCAGGATCATGGCTACACCTTC.

The chain is built from TRBV19 and TRBJ2-1; D is perhaps TRBD2 (5 bases). The CDR3 sequence is 17 residues long. Looked up from germline, CDR1 is LNHDA and CDR2 is SQIVND (reference sequence). V was clipped by 7 bases and J by 3 bases, with 22 bases between them. CDR3 in amino acids: CASTSIDHARDYNEQFF. The CDR3 DNA is TGTGCCAGTACTTCCATCGACCACGCTCGGGACTACAATGAGCAGTTCTTC. The variable domain in full, completed from reference TRBV19 and TRBJ2-1, reads DGGITQSPKYLFRKEGQNVTLSCEQNLNHDAMYWYRQDPGQGLRLIYYSQIVNDFQKGDIAEGYSVSREKKESFPLTVTSAQKNPTAFYLCASTSIDHARDYNEQFFGPGTRLTVL.

The chain carries TRBV4-1 and TRBJ2-1; TRBD2 aligns across 7 bases. V lost 3 bases and J lost 4; bases outside the gene matches: 9. CDR3 size: 16 residues. CDR1 and CDR2 from the germline V gene are MGHRA and YSYEKL. CDR3 sequence reads: CASSQVRLAFYNEQFF. Written as DNA, the CDR3 is TGCGCCAGCAGCCAGGTCCGACTAGCTTTTTACAATGAGCAGTTCTTC.

This rearrangement joins TRBV6-6 to TRBJ1-2, with D perhaps TRBD1 (5 bases). In germline, CDR1 is MNHNY, CDR2 SVGAGI (reference sequence). V was clipped by 5 bases and J by 6 bases, with 10 bases between them. The CDR3 spans 12 residues. DNA for the CDR3: TGTGCCAGCAGTGTGGACACGAATGGCTACACCTTC. As protein: CASSVDTNGYTF.

The V call is TRBV7-9, the J call TRBJ1-3; no clear D gene. The germline gives CDR1 SEHNR, CDR2 FQNEAQ (reference sequence). V lost 5 bases and J 3 bases, leaving 14 bases between the germline ends. CDR3 length equals 15 residues. In DNA form, the CDR3 reads TGTGCCAGCAGCCTGCCAGCGCCAGATGGAAACACCATATATTTT. Its protein product is CASSLPAPDGNTIYF.

This chain connects TRBV7-3 to TRBJ2-1; 16 positions agree with TRBD2. Germline CDR1 SGHTA, CDR2 FQGTGA. With 1 base clipped from V and 3 bases from J, the junction kept 18 bases outside the gene matches. This CDR3 is 23 amino acids long. The chain's CDR3 is CASSLKVPWEGLAGGRDYNEQFF. CDR3 in DNA: TGTGCCAGCAGCTTAAAAGTTCCGTGGGAGGGACTAGCGGGAGGGAGGGACTACAATGAGCAGTTCTTC.

This clone was seen once. The CDR3, as DNA: TGTGCCAGCAGCTCCCCCCCCGACTACACTGAAGCTTTCTTT. It translates to CASSSPPDYTEAFF. V usage is TRBV7-9 and J usage is TRBJ1-1; D remains unclear. Trimming cost V 4 bases and J 3 bases, with 12 bases left between them. The CDR3 spans 14 residues. CDR1 and CDR2 from the germline V gene are SEHNR and FQNEAQ (reference sequence).

This clone was observed a single time. The V and J genes are TRBV13 and TRBJ2-7; tentatively, D is TRBD1 (5 bases). CDR1 and CDR2 (germline): PRHDT, FYEKMQ (reference sequence). CDR3 length: 15 residues. V shed 2 bases and J shed 3 bases, with 14 bases lying between them. The CDR3 sequence: CASSLNSQGYYEQYF. The CDR3 DNA is TGTGCCAGCAGCTTAAATTCGCAGGGCTACTACGAGCAGTACTTC.

The chain is built from TRBV20-1 and TRBJ1-5; tentatively, D is TRBD1 (5 bases). Germline V gene data show CDR1 as DFQATT and CDR2 as SNEGSKA (reference sequence). V was shortened by 3 bases and J by 2 bases, with 8 bases between the two germline ends. The CDR3 is 13 amino acids. CDR3: CSASGGGNQPQHF. The CDR3 DNA sequence: TGCAGTGCTAGTGGGGGGGGCAATCAGCCCCAGCATTTT.

The chain couples TRBV6-1 to TRBJ1-1, with a possible D match to TRBD1 (5 bases). V gave up 0 bases and J gave up 0 bases, with 14 bases separating them. This CDR3 is built from 17 residues. The V gene's germline CDR1 is MNHNS and CDR2 SASEGT. The CDR3 protein is CASSEAALQVMNTEAFF. The CDR3 DNA is TGTGCCAGCAGTGAAGCGGCGTTACAGGTGATGAACACTGAAGCTTTCTTT.

The J gene is TRBJ2-1, the V gene TRBV28; 8 bases are shared with TRBD2. V lost 5 bases and J lost 10; bases outside the gene matches: 10. The germline V gene encodes CDR1 MDHEN and CDR2 SYDVKM. The CDR3 contains 14 residues. CDR3 residues: CASSQRETGREQFF. The CDR3 nucleotides read TGTGCCAGCAGTCAGCGGGAGACTGGGCGGGAGCAGTTCTTC.

The chain has TRBV10-2 and TRBJ2-3, with 8 bases identical to TRBD2. Per the germline V gene, CDR1 is WSHSY and CDR2 is SAAADI. J was trimmed by 0 bases and V by 2 bases; bases with no gene match: 7. The CDR3 is 17 residues long. The CDR3 nucleotides read TGCGCCAGCAGTGAGGGGCTAGCGGGCTATAGCACAGATACGCAGTATTTT. It codes for CASSEGLAGYSTDTQYF.

This clone has just a few counts. This sequence joins TRBV9 and TRBJ2-3; D not resolved. The V end lost 0 bases, the J end lost 1 base, and 6 bases lay between the germline ends. Per germline, CDR1 SGDLS and CDR2 YYNGEE. CDR3 size: 14 residues. CDR3 coding DNA: TGTGCCAGCAGCGTAGGACTGGGCACAGATACGCAGTATTTT. It encodes CASSVGLGTDTQYF.

The chain joins TRBV6-5 to TRBJ2-2, with TRBD1 matching over 7 bases. CDR3 length: 13 residues. V was clipped by 5 bases and J by 5 bases; unmatched bases: 2. The germline gives CDR1 MNHEY, CDR2 SVGAGI. For the CDR3, the DNA is TGTGCCAGCAGTACAGGGGTTACCGGGGAGCTGTTTTTT. Its translation is CASSTGVTGELFF.

This clone showed up just once. A read error may produce the germline difference seen at one junction end. The chain has TRBV28 and TRBJ1-5; TRBD1 might be the D (6 bases). The CDR3 has 17 amino acids. Germline values: CDR1 MDHEN, CDR2 SYDVKM. CDR3 DNA sequence: TGTGCCGGCAGGGGCAGGGGTTTTGCGGGTCGCAATCAGCCCCAGCATTTT. It is translated as CAGRGRGFAGRNQPQHF.